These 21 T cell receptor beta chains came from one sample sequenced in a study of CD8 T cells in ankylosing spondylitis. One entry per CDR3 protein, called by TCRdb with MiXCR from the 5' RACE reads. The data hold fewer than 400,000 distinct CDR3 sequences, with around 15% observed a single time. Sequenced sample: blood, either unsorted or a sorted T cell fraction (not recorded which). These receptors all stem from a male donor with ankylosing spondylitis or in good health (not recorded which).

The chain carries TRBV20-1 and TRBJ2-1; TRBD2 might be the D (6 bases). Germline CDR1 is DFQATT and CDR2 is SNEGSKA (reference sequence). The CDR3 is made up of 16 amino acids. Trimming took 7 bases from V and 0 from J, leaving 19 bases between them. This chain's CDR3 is CSVVSGNEDSYNEQFF. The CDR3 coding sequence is TGCAGTGTTGTTAGCGGCAACGAAGACTCCTACAATGAGCAGTTCTTC.

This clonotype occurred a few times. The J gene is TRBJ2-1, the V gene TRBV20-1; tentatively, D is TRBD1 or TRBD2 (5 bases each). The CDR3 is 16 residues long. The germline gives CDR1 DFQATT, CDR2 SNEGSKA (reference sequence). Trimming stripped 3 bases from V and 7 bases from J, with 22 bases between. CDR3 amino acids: CSASSPGGAIGNEQFF. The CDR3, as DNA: TGCAGTGCTAGCTCCCCTGGGGGAGCGATAGGGAATGAGCAGTTCTTC.

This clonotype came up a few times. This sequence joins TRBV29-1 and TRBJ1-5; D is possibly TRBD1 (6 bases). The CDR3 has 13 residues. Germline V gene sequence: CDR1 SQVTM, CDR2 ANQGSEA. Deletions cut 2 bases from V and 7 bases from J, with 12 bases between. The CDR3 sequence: CSVEWGAGQPQHF. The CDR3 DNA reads TGCAGCGTTGAATGGGGGGCAGGCCAGCCCCAGCATTTT.

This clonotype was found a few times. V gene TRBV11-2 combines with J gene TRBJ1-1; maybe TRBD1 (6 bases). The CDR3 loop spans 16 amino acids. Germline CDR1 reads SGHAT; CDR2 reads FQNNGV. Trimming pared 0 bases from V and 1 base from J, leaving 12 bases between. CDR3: CASSLDRGGQNTEAFF. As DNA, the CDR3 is TGTGCCAGCAGCTTAGATCGGGGGGGCCAGAACACTGAAGCTTTCTTT.

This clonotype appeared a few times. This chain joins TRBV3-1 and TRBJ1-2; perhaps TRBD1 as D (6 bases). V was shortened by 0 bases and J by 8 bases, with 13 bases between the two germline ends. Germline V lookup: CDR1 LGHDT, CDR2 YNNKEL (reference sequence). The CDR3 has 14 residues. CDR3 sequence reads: CASSQDPGARGYTF. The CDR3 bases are TGTGCCAGCAGCCAAGATCCAGGGGCAAGAGGCTACACCTTC.

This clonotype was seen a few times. The CDR3 protein is CASSSKGANEKLFF. The CDR3 coding sequence is TGTGCCAGCAGTTCTAAGGGAGCTAATGAAAAACTGTTTTTT. The rearrangement joins TRBV6-5 to TRBJ1-4; no definite D call. V dropped 4 bases and J dropped 3 bases, with 9 bases sitting between them. This CDR3 spans 14 amino acids. Germline V lookup: CDR1 MNHEY, CDR2 SVGAGI.

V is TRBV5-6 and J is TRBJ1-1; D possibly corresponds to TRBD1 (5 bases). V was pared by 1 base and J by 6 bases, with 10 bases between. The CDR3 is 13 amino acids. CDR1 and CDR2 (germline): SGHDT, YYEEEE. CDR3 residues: CASSLKGPSEAFF. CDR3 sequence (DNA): TGTGCCAGCAGCTTGAAGGGGCCATCTGAAGCTTTCTTT.

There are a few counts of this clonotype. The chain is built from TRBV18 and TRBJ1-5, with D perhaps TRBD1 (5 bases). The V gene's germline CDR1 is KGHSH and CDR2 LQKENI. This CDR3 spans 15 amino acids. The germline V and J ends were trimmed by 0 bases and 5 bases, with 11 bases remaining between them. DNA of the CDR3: TGTGCCAGCTCACCACCCAACAAGGGACATCAGCCCCAGCATTTT. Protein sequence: CASSPPNKGHQPQHF.

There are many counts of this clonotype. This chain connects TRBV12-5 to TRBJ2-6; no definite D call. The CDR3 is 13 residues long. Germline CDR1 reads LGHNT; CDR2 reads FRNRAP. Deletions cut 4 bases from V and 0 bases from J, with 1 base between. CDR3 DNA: TGTGCTAGTGGTTCCTCTGGGGCCAACGTCCTGACTTTC. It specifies CASGSSGANVLTF. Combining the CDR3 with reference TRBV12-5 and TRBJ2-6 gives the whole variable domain DARVTQTPRHKVTEMGQEVTMRCQPILGHNTVFWYRQTMMQGLELLAYFRNRAPLDDSGMPKDRFSAEMPDATLATLKIQPSEPRDSAVYFCASGSSGANVLTFGAGSRLTVL.

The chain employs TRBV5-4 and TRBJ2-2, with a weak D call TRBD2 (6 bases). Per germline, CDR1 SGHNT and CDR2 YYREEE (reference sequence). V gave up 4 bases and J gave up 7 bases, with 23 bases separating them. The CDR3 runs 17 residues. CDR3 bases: TGTGCCAGCAGCCAGGGACTTCCACGGGGATTAGGCGGGGAGCTGTTTTTT. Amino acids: CASSQGLPRGLGGELFF.

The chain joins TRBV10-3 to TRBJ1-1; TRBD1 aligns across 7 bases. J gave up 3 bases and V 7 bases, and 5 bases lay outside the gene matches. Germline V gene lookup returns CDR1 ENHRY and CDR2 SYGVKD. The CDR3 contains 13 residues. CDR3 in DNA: TGTGCCATCACTATCGGACAGGACACTGAAGCTTTCTTT. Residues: CAITIGQDTEAFF.

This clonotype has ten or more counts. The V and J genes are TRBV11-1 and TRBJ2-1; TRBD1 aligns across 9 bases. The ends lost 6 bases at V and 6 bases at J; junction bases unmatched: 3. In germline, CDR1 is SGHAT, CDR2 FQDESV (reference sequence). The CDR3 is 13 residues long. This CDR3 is CASSSDRGNEQFF. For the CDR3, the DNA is TGTGCCAGCAGTTCGGACAGGGGCAATGAGCAGTTCTTC.

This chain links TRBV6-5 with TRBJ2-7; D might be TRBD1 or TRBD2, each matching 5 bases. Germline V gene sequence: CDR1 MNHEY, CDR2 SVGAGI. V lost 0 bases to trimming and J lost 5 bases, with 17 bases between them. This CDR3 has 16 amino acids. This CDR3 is CASSYSRDPGIHEQYF. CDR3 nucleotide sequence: TGTGCCAGCAGTTACTCTCGGGACCCGGGGATCCACGAGCAGTACTTC.

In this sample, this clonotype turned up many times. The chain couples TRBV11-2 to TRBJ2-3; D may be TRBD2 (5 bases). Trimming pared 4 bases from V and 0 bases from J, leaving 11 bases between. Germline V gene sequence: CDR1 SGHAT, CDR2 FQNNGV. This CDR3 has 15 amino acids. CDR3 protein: CASSSSGASTDTQYF. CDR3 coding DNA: TGTGCCAGCAGCTCCAGCGGAGCTAGCACAGATACGCAGTATTTT.

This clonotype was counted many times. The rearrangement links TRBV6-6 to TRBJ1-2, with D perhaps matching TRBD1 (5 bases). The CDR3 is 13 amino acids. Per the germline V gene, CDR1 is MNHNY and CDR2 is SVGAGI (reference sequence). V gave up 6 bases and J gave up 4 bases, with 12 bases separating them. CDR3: CASSSGGPYGYTF. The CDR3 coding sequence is TGTGCCAGCAGCTCCGGGGGTCCCTATGGCTACACCTTC.

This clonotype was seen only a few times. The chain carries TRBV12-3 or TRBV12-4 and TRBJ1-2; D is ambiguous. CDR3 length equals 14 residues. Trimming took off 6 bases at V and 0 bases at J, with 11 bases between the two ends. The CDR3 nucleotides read TGTGCCAGCAGGGAGGTCGGAGCTAACTATGGCTACACCTTC. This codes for CASREVGANYGYTF.

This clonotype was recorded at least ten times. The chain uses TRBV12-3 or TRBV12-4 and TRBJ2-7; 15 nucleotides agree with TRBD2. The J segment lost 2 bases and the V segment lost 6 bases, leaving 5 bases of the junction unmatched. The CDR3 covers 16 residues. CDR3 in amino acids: CASRGLAGGRPYEQYF. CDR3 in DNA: TGTGCCAGCAGAGGACTAGCGGGAGGGAGGCCCTACGAGCAGTACTTC.

The CDR3 DNA is TGCAGTGCTAGAGAGCAGACCAACACTGAAGCTTTCTTT. It is translated as CSAREQTNTEAFF. The rearrangement joins TRBV20-1 to TRBJ1-1; D call uncertain. CDR1 and CDR2 (germline): DFQATT, SNEGSKA (reference sequence). The CDR3 runs to 13 residues. V lost 0 bases and J 2 bases, leaving 7 bases between the germline ends.

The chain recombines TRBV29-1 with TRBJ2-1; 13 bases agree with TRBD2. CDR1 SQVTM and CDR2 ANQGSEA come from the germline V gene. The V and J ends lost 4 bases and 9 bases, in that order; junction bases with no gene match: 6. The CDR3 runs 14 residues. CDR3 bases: TGCAGCGTTGGGGTACTAGCGGGAGGGAGTGAGCAGTTCTTC. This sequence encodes CSVGVLAGGSEQFF.

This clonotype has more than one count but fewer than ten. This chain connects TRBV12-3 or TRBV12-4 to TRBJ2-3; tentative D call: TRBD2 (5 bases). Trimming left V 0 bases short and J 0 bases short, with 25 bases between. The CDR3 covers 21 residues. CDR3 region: CASSLARRGVMTDESTDTQYF. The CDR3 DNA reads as TGTGCCAGCAGTTTAGCGCGCCGGGGTGTGATGACCGACGAGAGCACAGATACGCAGTATTTT.

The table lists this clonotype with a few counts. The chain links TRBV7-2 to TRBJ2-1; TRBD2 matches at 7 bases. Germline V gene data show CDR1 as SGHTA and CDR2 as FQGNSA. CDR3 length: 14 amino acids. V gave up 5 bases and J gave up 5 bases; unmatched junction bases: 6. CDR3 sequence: CASSRSSGNNEQFF. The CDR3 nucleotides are TGTGCCAGCAGCCGATCGAGCGGGAACAATGAGCAGTTCTTC.